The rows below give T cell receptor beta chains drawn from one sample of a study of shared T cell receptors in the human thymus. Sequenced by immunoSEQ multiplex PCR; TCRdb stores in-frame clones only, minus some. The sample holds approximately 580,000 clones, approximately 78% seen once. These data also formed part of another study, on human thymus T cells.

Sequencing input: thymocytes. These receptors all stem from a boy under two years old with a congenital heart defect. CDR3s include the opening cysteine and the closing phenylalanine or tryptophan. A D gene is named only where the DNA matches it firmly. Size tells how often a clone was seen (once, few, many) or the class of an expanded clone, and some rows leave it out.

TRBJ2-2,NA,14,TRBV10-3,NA,CAIAGTSGTGELFF,TGTGCCATTGCGGGAACCTCGGGCACCGGGGAGCTGTTTTTT
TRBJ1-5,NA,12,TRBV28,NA,CASNRGRQPQHF,TGTGCCAGCAACCGGGGAAGGCAGCCCCAGCATTTT
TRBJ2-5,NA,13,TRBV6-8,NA,CASRSVIQETQYF,TGTGCCAGCCGTTCGGTGATCCAAGAGACCCAGTACTTC
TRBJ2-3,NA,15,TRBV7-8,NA,CASQPRGFPTDTQYF,TGTGCCAGCCAGCCCAGGGGCTTCCCCACAGATACGCAGTATTTT
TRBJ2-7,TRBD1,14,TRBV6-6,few,CASSSLDRTYEQYF,TGTGCCAGCAGTTCGTTGGACAGGACCTACGAGCAGTACTTC
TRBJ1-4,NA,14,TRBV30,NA,CAWSVRAGNEKLFF,TGTGCCTGGAGTGTACGGGCGGGGAATGAAAAACTGTTTTTT
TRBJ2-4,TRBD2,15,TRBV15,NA,CATSSILAGSNIQYF,TGTGCCACCAGCAGTATACTAGCGGGATCAAACATTCAGTACTTC
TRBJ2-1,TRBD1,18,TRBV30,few,CAWGDRVLGVGSRNEQFF,TGTGCCTGGGGAGACAGGGTTCTAGGAGTCGGTAGCCGCAATGAGCAGTTCTTC
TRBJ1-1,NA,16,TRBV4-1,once,CASSQDAGIMNTEAFF,TGCGCCAGCAGCCAAGATGCGGGCATCATGAACACTGAAGCTTTCTTT
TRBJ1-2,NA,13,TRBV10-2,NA,CASSDFANYGYTF,TGCGCCAGCAGTGATTTCGCTAACTATGGCTACACCTTC
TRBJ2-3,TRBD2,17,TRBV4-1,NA,CASSQDPSGRRSDTQYF,TGCGCCAGCAGCCAAGACCCTAGCGGGAGGAGGTCAGATACGCAGTATTTT
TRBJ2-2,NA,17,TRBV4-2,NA,CASSQDWEDRTTGELFF,TGTGCCAGCAGCCAAGATTGGGAGGATCGAACCACCGGGGAGCTGTTTTTT
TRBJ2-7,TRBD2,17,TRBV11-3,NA,CASRLTSGRAQTYEQYF,TGTGCCAGCAGACTGACTAGCGGGAGGGCCCAGACCTACGAGCAGTACTTC
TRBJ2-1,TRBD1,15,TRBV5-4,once,CASSAGQGAYNEQFF,TGTGCCAGCAGCGCGGGACAGGGGGCTTACAATGAGCAGTTCTTC
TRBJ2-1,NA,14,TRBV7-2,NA,CASSSRWRAIEQFF,TGTGCCAGCAGCTCCCGGTGGAGGGCCATTGAGCAGTTCTTC
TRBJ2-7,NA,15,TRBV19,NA,CASKQAGDNSYEQYF,TGTGCCAGTAAGCAGGCAGGGGACAACTCCTACGAGCAGTACTTC
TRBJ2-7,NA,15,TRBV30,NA,CAWRITRGLGYEQYF,TGTGCCTGGAGGATAACCCGGGGACTCGGCTACGAGCAGTACTTC
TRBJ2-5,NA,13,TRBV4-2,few,CASSQAGHETQYF,TGTGCCAGCAGCCAAGCGGGACACGAGACCCAGTACTTC
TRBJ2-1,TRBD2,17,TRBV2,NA,CASSEGGGLATYNEQFF,TGTGCCAGCAGTGAAGGCGGAGGACTAGCGACCTACAATGAGCAGTTCTTC
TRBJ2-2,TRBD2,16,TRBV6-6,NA,CASSPGTSGSTGELFF,TGTGCCAGCAGTCCCGGGACTAGCGGGAGCACCGGGGAGCTGTTTTTT
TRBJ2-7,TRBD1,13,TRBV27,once,CASSGQGRYEQYF,TGTGCCAGCAGTGGACAGGGCCGGTACGAGCAGTACTTC
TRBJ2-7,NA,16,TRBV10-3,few,CAISESGASWGYEQYF,TGTGCCATCAGTGAGTCGGGGGCCTCGTGGGGGTACGAGCAGTACTTC
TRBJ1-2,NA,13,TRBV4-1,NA,CASSQDPGYGYTF,TGCGCCAGCAGCCAAGACCCAGGGTATGGCTACACCTTC
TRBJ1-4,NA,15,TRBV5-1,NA,CASSLARRQQEKLFF,TGCGCCAGCAGCTTGGCGCGGAGACAGCAAGAAAAACTGTTTTTT
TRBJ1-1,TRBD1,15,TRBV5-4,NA,CASSSYRGRSTEAFF,TGTGCCAGCAGCTCATACAGGGGGAGGAGCACTGAAGCTTTCTTT